The text below deals with one TCR beta chain. Antigen: not known. This entry is derived from a study of blood T cells in healthy people across ages. Whole-study context: Template-switching capture recovered about one barcoded beta molecule per two T cells. Study outcomes and limitations: Across the age range, TCR beta diversity per million T cells fell in a roughly linear way. Long-lived and aged donors differed, with more naive CD4+ cells and higher diversity in the long-lived.

PCR was performed a second time for about 6 to 12 cycles using a sample-barcoded 5' primer and a J-beta primer mix. Every sample returned 2.5 million or more CDR3-containing paired-end reads. TCRdb redid the calling of the 5' RACE reads with MiXCR, one entry per CDR3 protein. The sample includes approximately 900,000 distinct CDR3 sequences, about 48% of them seen just once. This sequence originates from a man aged 25 to 40 in good health. What was sequenced was blood.

The CDR3 spells CASSQASLAGSYEQYF. Here the CDR3 DNA reads TGTGCCAGCAGCCAAGCTAGCCTAGCGGGGTCCTACGAGCAGTACTTC. The V gene is TRBV4-2, the J gene TRBJ2-7; 9 bases fit TRBD2. Germline loops: CDR1 LGHNA, CDR2 YNFKEQ. The CDR3 runs 16 residues. The J segment lost 1 base and the V segment lost 1 base, leaving 5 bases of the junction unmatched.